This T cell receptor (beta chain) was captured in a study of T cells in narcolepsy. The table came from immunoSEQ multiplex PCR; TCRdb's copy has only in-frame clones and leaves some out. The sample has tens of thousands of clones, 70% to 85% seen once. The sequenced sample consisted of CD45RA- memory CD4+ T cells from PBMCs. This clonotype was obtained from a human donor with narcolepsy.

CDR3 sequence reads: CAWSALAGAAGEQYF. The CDR3 nucleotides read TGTGCCTGGAGTGCTCTAGCGGGGGCGGCGGGTGAGCAGTACTTC. This chain joins TRBV30 and TRBJ2-7, with 10 bases aligning to TRBD2. Trimming at V came to 1 base and at J to 7 bases, leaving 10 bases not matched to a gene. The CDR3 contains 15 residues. CDR1 GTSNPN and CDR2 SVGIG come from the germline V gene (reference sequence).